This T cell receptor beta chain was documented in a study of cytomegalovirus exposure and HLA in healthy donors. Study details: An earlier analysis found roughly 110 million unique TCR beta sequences from 200 million or so T cells. Findings and limits, study-wide: A later analysis showed that HLA-associated TCR beta chains had undergone more clonal expansion than equally common others.

V dropped 4 bases and J dropped 6; count of bases not matched to a gene: 11. The CDR3 has 16 amino acids. Looked up from germline, CDR1 is PRHDT and CDR2 is FYEKMQ (reference sequence). The PCR was carried out with 60 Vbeta primers and 13 Jbeta primers. Measured with immunoSEQ multiplex PCR; TCRdb has only the in-frame clones, and not every one. Among some 200,000 clones listed, about four fifths were seen once. Comments on this clone: Its matching antigen is unknown.

Sequencing was done on a sample of PBMCs. The chain has TRBV13 and TRBJ2-1, with 8 bases aligning to TRBD1. The TCR originated in a woman younger than 30 in good health and CMV-seronegative. The CDR3 DNA sequence: TGTGCCAGCAGCTCTCCCGGGACAGGAACCCTCAATGAGCAGTTCTTC. Encoded protein: CASSSPGTGTLNEQFF.